The source of this T cell receptor (beta chain) is a study of vaccination and CD4 T cells after COVID-19. This CDR3 region has 15 residues. V was clipped by 4 bases and J by 5 bases; unmatched bases: 7. Germline loops: CDR1 SGHNT, CDR2 YYREEE (reference sequence). Points on this clonotype: Its antigen is not identified.

Study-wide points: Convalescent patients were relatively few, and early post-infection timepoints were missing. Among reactive clones from convalescent patients, a median approximately 86% appeared only post-vaccination.

Treatment here: approximately nine-day PBMC culture with coronavirus spike peptide pools or control peptides (ViraFEST assay). Half-medium changes with fresh IL-2 medium occurred on days 3 and 7. The Oncomine TCR Beta short-read assay was applied to DNA of cultured CD4+ T cells. Genomic DNA extraction was carried out from cultured CD4+ T cells. TCRdb called the PCR reads again in MiXCR, with one record for every CDR3 protein. The sample includes 15,000 to 25,000 distinct CDR3 sequences, about 38% of them seen just once. V usage is TRBV5-4 and J usage is TRBJ1-1; 11 nucleotides line up with TRBD1. The clonotype comes from a human donor with COVID-19. Sample: cultured CD4+ T cells from blood. As DNA, the CDR3 is TGTGCCAGCAGCCCTGGACAGGGGGCATGGACTGAAGCTTTCTTT. It is translated as CASSPGQGAWTEAFF.